A single sample is the source of the 28 T cell receptor beta chains below, sequenced in a study of cytomegalovirus exposure and HLA in healthy donors. PCR used 60 Vbeta primers and 13 Jbeta primers. The repertoire was sequenced with immunoSEQ multiplex PCR; TCRdb's copy has only in-frame clones and lacks some. There are 150,000 to 250,000 clones in the sample; around 78% occur only once, and approximately 2% lies in the top ten. The sample comprised PBMCs. Receptors were obtained from a man between 25 and 39 years old in good health and CMV-seronegative.

The rearrangement links TRBV9 to TRBJ2-7; D may be TRBD1 (6 bases). Per the germline V gene, CDR1 is SGDLS and CDR2 is YYNGEE. The CDR3 is made up of 15 amino acids. V was cut by 0 bases and J by 2 bases, with 12 bases left in between. The CDR3 nucleotides read TGTGCCAGCAGCGTAGCACAGGGTATACCCTACGAGCAGTACTTC. Translated, it gives CASSVAQGIPYEQYF.

V is TRBV2 and J is TRBJ2-2; TRBD2 matches at 9 bases. Trimming removed 7 bases from V and 2 bases from J; junction bases left unmatched: 5. This CDR3 comprises 15 residues. Germline assignment: CDR1 SNHLY and CDR2 FYNNEI. DNA of the CDR3: TGTGCCAGCATCCCTAGCGGGACCAACACCGGGGAGCTGTTTTTT. This gives the protein CASIPSGTNTGELFF.

The chain couples TRBV15 to TRBJ2-7; 10 nucleotides align to TRBD2. Germline CDR1 LNHNV, CDR2 YYDKDF (reference sequence). V lost 1 base to trimming and J lost 0 bases; unmatched junction nucleotides: 3. The CDR3 is 16 amino acids. The CDR3 region has the DNA TGTGCCACCAGCAGAGGACTAGCGGGCGGCTCCTACGAGCAGTACTTC. Its translation: CATSRGLAGGSYEQYF.

The J gene is TRBJ2-7, the V gene TRBV29-1; 10 bases match TRBD1. This CDR3 contains 14 residues. From germline, CDR1 is SQVTM and CDR2 ANQGSEA. V lost 8 bases to trimming and J lost 5 bases; unmatched junction nucleotides: 12. Written as DNA, the CDR3 is TGCAGCACACTTTCCGGGACAGGGGTCAACGAGCAGTACTTC. Its translation is CSTLSGTGVNEQYF.

J is TRBJ2-5 and V is TRBV18, with 9 bases matching TRBD2. CDR1 is KGHSH, CDR2 LQKENI, per germline. The CDR3 totals 15 residues. The J segment lost 5 bases and the V segment lost 0 bases, leaving 4 bases of the junction unmatched. The CDR3: CASSPPGLARETQYF. The CDR3, as DNA: TGTGCCAGCTCACCACCGGGACTAGCACGGGAGACCCAGTACTTC.

The chain joins TRBV6-6 to TRBJ2-7; 11 bases align to TRBD2. This CDR3 spans 15 amino acids. The J segment lost 0 bases and the V segment lost 6 bases, leaving 4 bases of the junction unmatched. CDR1 and CDR2 (germline): MNHNY, SVGAGI (reference sequence). The CDR3 nucleotides are TGTGCCAGCAGAACCACTAGCGGGAGCTCCTACGAGCAGTACTTC. Its translation is CASRTTSGSSYEQYF.

The chain couples TRBV11-2 to TRBJ2-7; TRBD2 is a possible D gene (6 bases). This CDR3 comprises 13 residues. V was clipped by 2 bases and J by 2 bases, with 7 bases between them. Germline V CDR1 and CDR2: SGHAT, FQNNGV. CDR3 coding DNA: TGTGCCAGCAGCTTAACGGGAGCCTACGAGCAGTACTTC. Protein product: CASSLTGAYEQYF.

The rearrangement uses TRBV7-3 and TRBJ2-1; D is possibly TRBD1 (6 bases). The germline gives CDR1 SGHTA, CDR2 FQGTGA. The CDR3 runs to 13 residues. V was trimmed by 3 bases and J by 9 bases, leaving 12 bases between them. The CDR3 protein is CASSFRRGGEQFF. The CDR3 DNA is TGTGCCAGCAGCTTTCGCCGAGGGGGTGAGCAGTTCTTC.

This clone was counted only a few times. The gene calls are TRBV7-2 and TRBJ2-7; TRBD2 might be the D (6 bases). This CDR3 spans 16 amino acids. Trimming took 5 bases from V and 0 from J, leaving 17 bases between them. CDR1 and CDR2 from the germline V gene are SGHTA and FQGNSA. Here the CDR3 reads CASSPTYSGNSYEQYF. CDR3 coding DNA: TGTGCCAGCAGCCCCACGTATAGCGGAAACTCCTACGAGCAGTACTTC.

The V and J genes are TRBV18 and TRBJ1-5; 8 bases line up with TRBD1. The length of the CDR3 is 15 residues. The V and J ends lost 6 bases and 7 bases, in that order; junction bases with no gene match: 11. The V gene's germline CDR1 is KGHSH and CDR2 LQKENI. CDR3 in amino acids: CASSPIQGTGQPQHF. The CDR3 DNA reads as TGTGCCAGCTCGCCAATACAGGGGACAGGCCAGCCCCAGCATTTT.

The chain employs TRBV4-1 and TRBJ2-7; unclear D gene. The CDR3 covers 16 residues. V was clipped by 0 bases and J by 3 bases, with 15 bases between them. Germline V gene data show CDR1 as MGHRA and CDR2 as YSYEKL. The DNA for the CDR3 is TGCGCCAGCAGCCAAGATCTTAGCCTCTTGGACTACGAGCAGTACTTC. Protein product: CASSQDLSLLDYEQYF.

This chain connects TRBV10-3 to TRBJ2-7, with D possibly TRBD2 on 6 matching bases. V was pared by 6 bases and J by 0 bases, with 15 bases between. The CDR3 contains 15 residues. Per the germline V gene, CDR1 is ENHRY and CDR2 is SYGVKD. The DNA for the CDR3 is TGTGCCATCAGAGATAGCGGAATGAGCTCCTACGAGCAGTACTTC. Translation: CAIRDSGMSSYEQYF.

The chain couples TRBV6-6 to TRBJ2-7, with 11 bases identical to TRBD2. The ends lost 8 bases at V and 4 bases at J; junction bases unmatched: 10. Germline V CDR1 and CDR2: MNHNY, SVGAGI (reference sequence). The CDR3 length is 15 residues. As DNA, the CDR3 is TGTGCCAGCCGTATAACTAGCGGGAGTTTGTACGAGCAGTACTTC. Its protein is CASRITSGSLYEQYF.

This chain connects TRBV5-1 to TRBJ2-1, with a tentative D call TRBD2 (6 bases). CDR3 length equals 12 residues. Germline V gives CDR1 SGHRS, CDR2 YFSETQ. The V gene lost 7 bases and the J gene lost 7 bases, with 12 bases spanning the gap. CDR3 amino acids: CASGHSGNEQFF. CDR3 coding DNA: TGCGCCAGCGGCCATAGCGGAAATGAGCAGTTCTTC.

This clone has a handful of counts. The rearrangement links TRBV29-1 to TRBJ2-5; D is possibly TRBD2 (6 bases). The CDR3 sequence is 17 residues long. Deletions cut 1 base from V and 4 bases from J, with 22 bases between. CDR1 is SQVTM, CDR2 ANQGSEA, per germline. CDR3 residues: CSVEGVSGGAVLETQYF. Here the CDR3 DNA reads TGCAGCGTTGAAGGCGTTAGCGGTGGAGCGGTTTTAGAGACCCAGTACTTC.

This clone has more than one count but fewer than ten. This rearrangement joins TRBV19 to TRBJ2-7; maybe TRBD2 (6 bases). The CDR3 is 15 residues long. Germline V gene sequence: CDR1 LNHDA, CDR2 SQIVND (reference sequence). The V end lost 3 bases, the J end lost 0 bases, and 12 bases lay between the germline ends. The CDR3 spells CASSMELASSYEQYF. The CDR3 nucleotides are TGTGCCAGTAGTATGGAACTAGCTAGCTCCTACGAGCAGTACTTC.

The chain carries TRBV19 and TRBJ2-1, with no clear D. The V end was cut by 4 bases, the J end by 5 bases, with 9 bases between. The CDR3 spans 13 residues. Germline CDR1 LNHDA, CDR2 SQIVND (reference sequence). This CDR3 is CASSTVSHNEQFF. For the CDR3, the DNA is TGTGCCAGTAGTACAGTGTCCCACAATGAGCAGTTCTTC.

This clone was found a few times. DNA of the CDR3: TGTGCCAGCAGAAGGGGACTAGCGTCGTACGAGCAGTACTTC. This sequence encodes CASRRGLASYEQYF. The rearrangement links TRBV6-5 to TRBJ2-7, with 10 bases that match TRBD2. The germline V gene has CDR1 MNHEY and CDR2 SVGAGI. CDR3 length: 14 amino acids. V was clipped by 6 bases and J by 4 bases; unmatched bases: 6.

The chain links TRBV27 to TRBJ2-3; 14 bases line up with TRBD2. V was pared by 8 bases and J by 4 bases, with 5 bases of the junction left unmatched. CDR1 is MNHEY, CDR2 SMNVEV, per germline (reference sequence). This CDR3 comprises 15 residues. For the CDR3, the DNA is TGTGCCAGCCGGACTAGCGGGAGGCGGTCAGATACGCAGTATTTT. Amino acids: CASRTSGRRSDTQYF.

This clone has a single count. This chain links TRBV19 with TRBJ1-5, with D tentatively TRBD1 (6 bases). V lost 0 bases and J lost 6, with 12 bases in between. The CDR3 loop spans 15 amino acids. Germline loops: CDR1 LNHDA, CDR2 SQIVND (reference sequence). The chain's CDR3 is CASSIDPGAGQPQHF. CDR3 sequence (DNA): TGTGCCAGTAGTATAGATCCAGGGGCCGGTCAGCCCCAGCATTTT.

This clone occurred a few times. The gene calls are TRBV7-9 and TRBJ2-1; D not certain. The CDR3 spans 14 residues. Per the germline V gene, CDR1 is SEHNR and CDR2 is FQNEAQ (reference sequence). Deletions cut 3 bases from V and 0 bases from J, with 6 bases between. The CDR3 bases are TGTGCCAGCAGCTTCGGCGGCTCCTACAATGAGCAGTTCTTC. Protein sequence: CASSFGGSYNEQFF.

This clone was seen more than once but under ten times. The V and J genes are TRBV7-6 and TRBJ2-3; D is perhaps TRBD2 (6 bases). CDR3 size: 18 residues. Germline-derived CDR1 and CDR2 are SGHVS and FNYEAQ. Trimming removed 3 bases from V and 4 bases from J, with 23 bases in between. The CDR3 is CASSFFWSGGNGADTQYF. DNA of the CDR3: TGTGCCAGCAGCTTTTTCTGGAGTGGCGGGAACGGAGCAGATACGCAGTATTTT.

V and J are TRBV27 and TRBJ1-5; 8 bases are shared with TRBD1. This CDR3 has 14 amino acids. V dropped 8 bases and J dropped 3; count of bases not matched to a gene: 6. Germline lookup yields CDR1 MNHEY and CDR2 SMNVEV (reference sequence). The CDR3 sequence is CASGWGQANQPQHF. In DNA form, the CDR3 reads TGTGCCAGCGGGTGGGGACAGGCCAATCAGCCCCAGCATTTT.

This chain connects TRBV7-2 to TRBJ2-3, with D unclear. The CDR3 spans 12 residues. CDR1 SGHTA and CDR2 FQGNSA come from the germline V gene. Between the trimmed V and J ends, which lost 3 bases and 4 bases, there was a span of 5 bases. Here the CDR3 reads CASSFLSDTQYF. CDR3 in DNA: TGTGCCAGCAGCTTCTTATCAGATACGCAGTATTTT.

This chain connects TRBV27 to TRBJ2-7; TRBD1 might be the D (7 bases). The CDR3 has 12 amino acids. Trimming left V 6 bases short and J 5 bases short, with 11 bases between. Germline V gene data show CDR1 as MNHEY and CDR2 as SMNVEV (reference sequence). The CDR3: CASSQGGHEQYF. In DNA, the CDR3 is TGTGCCAGCAGCCAGGGGGGACACGAGCAGTACTTC.

This clone was seen just once. This chain links TRBV7-2 with TRBJ2-1; 8 bases align to TRBD1. Germline CDR1 reads SGHTA; CDR2 reads FQGNSA. The CDR3 has 17 amino acids. Trimming took 5 bases from V and 7 from J; bases not matched to a gene: 16. CDR3 DNA sequence: TGTGCCAGCAGCCGATGGACAGGGATGGGGTTTGGGAATGAGCAGTTCTTC. Protein sequence: CASSRWTGMGFGNEQFF.

The CDR3 is CASSLVQGQPQHF. CDR3 sequence (DNA): TGTGCCAGCAGCTTAGTACAGGGGCAGCCCCAGCATTTT. The chain recombines TRBV7-2 with TRBJ1-5, with TRBD1 matching over 7 bases. This CDR3 region has 13 residues. V was pared by 1 base and J by 7 bases, with 1 base of the junction left unmatched. The germline V gene encodes CDR1 SGHTA and CDR2 FQGNSA.

This chain uses TRBV27 with TRBJ1-1, with D unresolved. The CDR3 is made up of 13 amino acids. The V end was cut by 3 bases, the J end by 1 base, with 6 bases between. Germline CDR1 reads MNHEY; CDR2 reads SMNVEV (reference sequence). The CDR3 spells CASSFLSNTEAFF. DNA for the CDR3: TGTGCCAGCAGTTTTCTGTCGAACACTGAAGCTTTCTTT.